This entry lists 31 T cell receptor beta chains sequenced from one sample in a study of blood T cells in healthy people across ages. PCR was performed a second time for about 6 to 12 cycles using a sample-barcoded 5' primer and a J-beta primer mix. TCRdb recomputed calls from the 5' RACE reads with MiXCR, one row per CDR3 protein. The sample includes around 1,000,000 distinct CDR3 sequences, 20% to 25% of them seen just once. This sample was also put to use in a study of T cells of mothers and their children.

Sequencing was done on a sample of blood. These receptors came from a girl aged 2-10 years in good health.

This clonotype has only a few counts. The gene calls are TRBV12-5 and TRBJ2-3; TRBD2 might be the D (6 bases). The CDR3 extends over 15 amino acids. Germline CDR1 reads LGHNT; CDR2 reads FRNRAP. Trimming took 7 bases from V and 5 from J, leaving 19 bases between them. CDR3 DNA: TGTGCTAGTGCCAGACTAGTTGTTCCCGGAGATACGCAGTATTTT. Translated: CASARLVVPGDTQYF.

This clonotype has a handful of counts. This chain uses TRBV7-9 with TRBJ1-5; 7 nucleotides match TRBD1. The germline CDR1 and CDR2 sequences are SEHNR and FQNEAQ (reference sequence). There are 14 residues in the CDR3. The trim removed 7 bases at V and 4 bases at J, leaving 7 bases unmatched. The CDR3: CASTIDRENQPQHF. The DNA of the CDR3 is TGTGCCAGCACCATTGACAGGGAAAATCAGCCCCAGCATTTT.

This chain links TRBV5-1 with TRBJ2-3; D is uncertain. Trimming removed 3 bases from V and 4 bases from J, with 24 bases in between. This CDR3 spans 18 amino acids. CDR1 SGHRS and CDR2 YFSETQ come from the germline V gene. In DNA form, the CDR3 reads TGCGCCAGCAGCTCCGTGCCCCATCTTAGCCTCGGCGCAGATACGCAGTATTTT. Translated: CASSSVPHLSLGADTQYF.

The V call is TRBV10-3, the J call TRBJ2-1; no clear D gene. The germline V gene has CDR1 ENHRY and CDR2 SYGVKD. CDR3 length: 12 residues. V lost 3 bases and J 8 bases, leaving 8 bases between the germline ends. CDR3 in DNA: TGTGCCATCAGTGAATGGGAAGATGAGCAGTTCTTC. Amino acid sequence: CAISEWEDEQFF.

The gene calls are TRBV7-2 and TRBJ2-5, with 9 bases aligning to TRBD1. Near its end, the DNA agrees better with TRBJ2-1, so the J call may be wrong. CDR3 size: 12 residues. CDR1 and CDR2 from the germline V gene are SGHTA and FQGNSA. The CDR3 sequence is CASRWDRAKQFF. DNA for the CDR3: TGTGCCAGCCGATGGGACAGGGCGAAGCAGTTCTTC.

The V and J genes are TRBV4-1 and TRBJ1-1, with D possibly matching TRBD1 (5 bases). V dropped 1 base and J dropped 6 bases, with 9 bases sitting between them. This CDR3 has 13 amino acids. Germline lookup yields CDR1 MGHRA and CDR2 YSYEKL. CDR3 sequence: CASSQVGGAEAFF. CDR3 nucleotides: TGCGCCAGCAGCCAAGTCGGGGGTGCTGAAGCTTTCTTT.

CDR3: CASSVEDRSYGYTF. The CDR3 DNA is TGTGCCAGCAGCGTAGAAGACAGGTCCTATGGCTACACCTTC. V gene TRBV9 combines with J gene TRBJ1-2; a weak D match, TRBD1 (6 bases). The CDR3 extends over 14 amino acids. V was shortened by 0 bases and J by 4 bases, with 10 bases between the two germline ends. Germline values: CDR1 SGDLS, CDR2 YYNGEE.

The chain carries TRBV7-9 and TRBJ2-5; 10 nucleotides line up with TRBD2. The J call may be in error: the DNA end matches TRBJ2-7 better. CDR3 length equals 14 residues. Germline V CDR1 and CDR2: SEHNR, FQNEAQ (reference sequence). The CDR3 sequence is CASSRASGGYEQYF. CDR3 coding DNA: TGTGCCAGCTCCAGGGCTAGCGGGGGTTACGAGCAGTACTTC.

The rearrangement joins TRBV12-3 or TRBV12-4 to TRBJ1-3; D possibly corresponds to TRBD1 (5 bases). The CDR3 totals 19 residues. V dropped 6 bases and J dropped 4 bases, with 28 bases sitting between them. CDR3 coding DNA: TGTGCCAGCAGCAAGGTCGGCGGGGCCAGATTTCTTCCCGGAAACACCATATATTTT. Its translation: CASSKVGGARFLPGNTIYF.

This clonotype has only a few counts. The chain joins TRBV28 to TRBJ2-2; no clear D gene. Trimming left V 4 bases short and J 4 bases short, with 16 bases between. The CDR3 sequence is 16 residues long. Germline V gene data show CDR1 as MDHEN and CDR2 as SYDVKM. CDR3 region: CASSSDLTVVTGELFF. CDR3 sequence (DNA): TGTGCCAGCAGTTCCGATCTGACTGTCGTCACCGGGGAGCTGTTTTTT.

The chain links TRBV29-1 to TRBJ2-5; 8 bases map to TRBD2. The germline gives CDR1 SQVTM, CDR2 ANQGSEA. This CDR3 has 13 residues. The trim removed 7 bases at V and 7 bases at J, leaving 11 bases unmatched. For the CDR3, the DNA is TGCAGCGGCGCCGGGACTAGTCGGGGGACCCAGTACTTC. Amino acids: CSGAGTSRGTQYF.

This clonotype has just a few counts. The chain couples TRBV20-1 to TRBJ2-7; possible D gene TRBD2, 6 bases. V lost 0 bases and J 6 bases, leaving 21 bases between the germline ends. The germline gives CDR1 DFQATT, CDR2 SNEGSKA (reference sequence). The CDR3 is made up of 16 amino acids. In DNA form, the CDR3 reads TGCAGTGCTAGAGAGGTGGGAGGAGGTGTTGGCTCCGAGCAGTACTTC. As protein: CSAREVGGGVGSEQYF.

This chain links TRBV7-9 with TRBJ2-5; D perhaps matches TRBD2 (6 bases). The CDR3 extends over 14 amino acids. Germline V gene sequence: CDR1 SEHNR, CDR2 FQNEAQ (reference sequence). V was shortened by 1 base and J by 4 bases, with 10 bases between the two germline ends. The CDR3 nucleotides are TGTGCCAGCAGCTTAGTGCTAGCGACAGAGACCCAGTACTTC. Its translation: CASSLVLATETQYF.

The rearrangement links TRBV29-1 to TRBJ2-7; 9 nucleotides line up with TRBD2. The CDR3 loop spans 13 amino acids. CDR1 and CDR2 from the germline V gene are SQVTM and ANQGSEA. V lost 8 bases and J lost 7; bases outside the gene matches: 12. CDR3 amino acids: CSYGGLATREQYF. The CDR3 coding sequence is TGCAGCTATGGGGGACTAGCTACCCGGGAGCAGTACTTC.

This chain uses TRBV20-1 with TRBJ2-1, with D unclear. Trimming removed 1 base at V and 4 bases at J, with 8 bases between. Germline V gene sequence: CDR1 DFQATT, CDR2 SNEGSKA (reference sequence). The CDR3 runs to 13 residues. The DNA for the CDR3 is TGCAGTGCTAGAGCCCCCCCATACAATGAGCAGTTCTTC. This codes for CSARAPPYNEQFF.

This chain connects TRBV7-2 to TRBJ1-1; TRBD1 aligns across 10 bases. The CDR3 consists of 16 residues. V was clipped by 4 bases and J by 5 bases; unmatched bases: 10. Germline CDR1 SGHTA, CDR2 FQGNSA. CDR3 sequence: CASSSFPPGQGTEAFF. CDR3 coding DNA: TGTGCCAGCAGCTCATTCCCTCCGGGACAGGGGACTGAAGCTTTCTTT.

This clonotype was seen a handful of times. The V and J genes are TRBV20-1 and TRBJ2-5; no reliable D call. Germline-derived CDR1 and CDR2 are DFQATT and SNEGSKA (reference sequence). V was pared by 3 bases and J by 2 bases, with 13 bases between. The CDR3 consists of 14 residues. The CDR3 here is CSASQQPYQETQYF. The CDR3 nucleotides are TGCAGTGCTAGCCAACAGCCCTATCAAGAGACCCAGTACTTC.

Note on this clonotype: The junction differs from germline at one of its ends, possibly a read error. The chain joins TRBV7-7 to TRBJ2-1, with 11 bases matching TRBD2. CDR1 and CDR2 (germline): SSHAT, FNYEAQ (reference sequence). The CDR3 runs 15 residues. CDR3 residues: CASSLSLGLAAEQFF. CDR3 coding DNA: TGTGCTAGCAGCCTCTCCTTGGGACTAGCGGCTGAGCAGTTCTTC.

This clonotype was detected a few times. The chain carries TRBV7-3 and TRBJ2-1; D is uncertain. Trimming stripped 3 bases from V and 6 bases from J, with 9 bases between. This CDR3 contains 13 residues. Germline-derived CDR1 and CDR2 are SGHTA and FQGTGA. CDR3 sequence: CASSLVRSNEQFF. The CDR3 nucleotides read TGTGCCAGCAGCTTGGTCAGAAGCAATGAGCAGTTCTTC.

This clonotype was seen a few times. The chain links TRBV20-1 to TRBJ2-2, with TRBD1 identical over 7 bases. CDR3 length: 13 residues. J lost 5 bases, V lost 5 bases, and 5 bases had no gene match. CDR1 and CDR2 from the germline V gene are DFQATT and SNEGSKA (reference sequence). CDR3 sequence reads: CSARQGSTGELFF. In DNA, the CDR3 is TGCAGTGCTCGACAGGGATCTACCGGGGAGCTGTTTTTT.

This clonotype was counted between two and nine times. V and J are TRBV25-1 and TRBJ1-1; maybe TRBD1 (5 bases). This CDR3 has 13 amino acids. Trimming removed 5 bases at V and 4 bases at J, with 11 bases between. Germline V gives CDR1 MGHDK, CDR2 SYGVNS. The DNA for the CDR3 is TGTGCCAGCAGTCCAGGGTTATTCACTGAAGCTTTCTTT. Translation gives CASSPGLFTEAFF.

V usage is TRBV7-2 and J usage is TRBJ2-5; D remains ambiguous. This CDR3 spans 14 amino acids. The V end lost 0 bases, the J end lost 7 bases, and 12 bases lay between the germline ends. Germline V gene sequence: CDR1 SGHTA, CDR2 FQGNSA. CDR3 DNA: TGTGCCAGCAGCTTAGCCGCGGCCGCATCGACCCAGTACTTC. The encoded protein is CASSLAAAASTQYF.

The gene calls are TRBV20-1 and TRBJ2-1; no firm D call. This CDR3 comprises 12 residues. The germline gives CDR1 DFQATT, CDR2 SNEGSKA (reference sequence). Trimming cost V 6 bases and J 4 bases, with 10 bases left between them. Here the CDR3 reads CSAQNLYNEQFF. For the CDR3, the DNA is TGCAGTGCCCAGAACTTGTACAATGAGCAGTTCTTC.

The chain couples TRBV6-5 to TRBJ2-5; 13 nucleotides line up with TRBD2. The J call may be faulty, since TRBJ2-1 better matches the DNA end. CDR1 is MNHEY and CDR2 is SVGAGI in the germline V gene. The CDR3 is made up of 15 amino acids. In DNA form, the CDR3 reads TGTGCCAGCACTACCGGGACTAGCGGGATGGTTGAGCAGTTCTTC. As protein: CASTTGTSGMVEQFF.

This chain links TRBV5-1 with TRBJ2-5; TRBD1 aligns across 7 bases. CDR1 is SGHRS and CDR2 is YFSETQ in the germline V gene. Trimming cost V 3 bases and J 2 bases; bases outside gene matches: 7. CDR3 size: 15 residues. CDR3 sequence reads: CASSSGQSGQETQYF. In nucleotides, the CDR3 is TGCGCCAGCAGCTCGGGACAGTCAGGACAAGAGACCCAGTACTTC.

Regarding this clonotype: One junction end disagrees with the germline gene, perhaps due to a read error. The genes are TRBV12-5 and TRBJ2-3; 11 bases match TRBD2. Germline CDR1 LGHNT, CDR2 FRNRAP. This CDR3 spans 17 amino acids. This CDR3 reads CASVQLGLAELTGTQYF. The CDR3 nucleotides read TGCGCTAGTGTCCAACTGGGACTAGCGGAACTCACAGGTACGCAGTATTTT.

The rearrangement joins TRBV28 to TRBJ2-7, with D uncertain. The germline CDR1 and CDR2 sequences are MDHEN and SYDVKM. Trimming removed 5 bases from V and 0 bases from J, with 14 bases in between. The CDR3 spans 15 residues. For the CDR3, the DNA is TGTGCCAGCAGTGATAAACTGAGGATCTCCTACGAGCAGTACTTC. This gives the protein CASSDKLRISYEQYF.

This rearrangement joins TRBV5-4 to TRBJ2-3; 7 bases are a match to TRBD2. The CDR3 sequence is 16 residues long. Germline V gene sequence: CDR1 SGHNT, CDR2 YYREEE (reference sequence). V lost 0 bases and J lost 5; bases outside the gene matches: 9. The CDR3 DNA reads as TGTGCCAGCAGCTTGGCGGCGGGAGTTAAAGGAGATACGCAGTATTTT. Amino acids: CASSLAAGVKGDTQYF.

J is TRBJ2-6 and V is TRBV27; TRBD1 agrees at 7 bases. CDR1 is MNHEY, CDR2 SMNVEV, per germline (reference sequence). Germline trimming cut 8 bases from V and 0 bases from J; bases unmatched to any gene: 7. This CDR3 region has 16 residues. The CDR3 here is CASGDRVFSGANVLTF. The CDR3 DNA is TGTGCCAGCGGTGACAGGGTTTTCTCTGGGGCCAACGTCCTGACTTTC.

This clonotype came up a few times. CDR3 amino acids: CSATLGLEEYNEQFF. The CDR3 DNA is TGCAGTGCTACCCTCGGACTGGAGGAGTACAATGAGCAGTTCTTC. V and J are TRBV20-1 and TRBJ2-1, with D maybe TRBD2 (5 bases). This CDR3 has 15 residues. The germline V gene has CDR1 DFQATT and CDR2 SNEGSKA (reference sequence). V lost 4 bases and J lost 4, with 17 bases in between.

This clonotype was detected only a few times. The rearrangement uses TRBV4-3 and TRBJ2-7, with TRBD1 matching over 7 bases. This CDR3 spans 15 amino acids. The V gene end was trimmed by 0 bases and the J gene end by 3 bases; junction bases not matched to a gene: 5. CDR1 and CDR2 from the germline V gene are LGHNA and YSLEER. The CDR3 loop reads CASSQEWNRGYEQYF. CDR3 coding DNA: TGCGCCAGCAGCCAAGAATGGAACAGGGGCTACGAGCAGTACTTC.